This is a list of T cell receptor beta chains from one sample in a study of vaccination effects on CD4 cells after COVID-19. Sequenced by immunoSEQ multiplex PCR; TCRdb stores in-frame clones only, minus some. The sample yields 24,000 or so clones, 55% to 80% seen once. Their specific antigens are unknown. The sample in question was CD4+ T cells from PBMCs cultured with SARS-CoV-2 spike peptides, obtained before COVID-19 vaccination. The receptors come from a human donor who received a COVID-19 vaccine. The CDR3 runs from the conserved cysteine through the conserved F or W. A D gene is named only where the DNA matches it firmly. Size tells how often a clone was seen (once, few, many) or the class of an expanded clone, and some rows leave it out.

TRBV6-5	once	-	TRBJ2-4	TGTGCCAGCAGAGCCCAAGGGGGGGGCAATAACATTCAGTACTTC	CASRAQGGGNNIQYF
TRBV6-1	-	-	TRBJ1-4	TGTGCCAGCAGTGAAATGAGTTCGGGGAATGAAAAACTGTTTTTT	CASSEMSSGNEKLFF
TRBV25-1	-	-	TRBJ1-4	TGTGCCAGCCGTAATGAAAAACTGTTTTTT	CASRNEKLFF
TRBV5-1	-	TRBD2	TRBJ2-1	TGCGCCAGCAGCACCACCTCTAGCGGGAGGGCGGGCAATGAGCAGTTCTTC	CASSTTSSGRAGNEQFF
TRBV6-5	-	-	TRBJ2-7	TGTGCCAGCAGAAGTAGGGGATCCTCCTACGAGCAGTACTTC	CASRSRGSSYEQYF
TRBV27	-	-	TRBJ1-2	TGTGCCAGCAGTCACAGGTCTTCTGGCTACACCTTC	CASSHRSSGYTF
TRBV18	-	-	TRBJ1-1	TGTGCCAGCTCACCTCAAAGGGGGTTGGGGGACACTGAAGCTTTCTTT	CASSPQRGLGDTEAFF
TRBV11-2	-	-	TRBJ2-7	TGTGCCAGCAGCCTCCTTGGTGGAGTTTACGAGCAGTACTTC	CASSLLGGVYEQYF
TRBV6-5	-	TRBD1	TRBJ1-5	TGTGCCAGCAGTTGGGGGGGACAGACCAGCAATCAGCCCCAGCATTTT	CASSWGGQTSNQPQHF
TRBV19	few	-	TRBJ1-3	TGTGCCAGTGCCTCGAGGGGTAGTGGATCTGGAAACACCATATATTTT	CASASRGSGSGNTIYF
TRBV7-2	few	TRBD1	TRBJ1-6	TGTGCCAGCAGAAAAGACAGGGTACATAATTCACCCCTCCACTTT	CASRKDRVHNSPLHF
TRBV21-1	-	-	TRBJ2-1	TGTGCCAGCAGCAATATCACTTTCTACAATGAGCAGTTCTTC	CASSNITFYNEQFF
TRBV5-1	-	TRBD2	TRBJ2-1	TGCGCCAGCAGCCCCCGGGACCGTCAACTAGCGGGCCGGAGCTCCTACAATGAGCAGTTCTTC	CASSPRDRQLAGRSSYNEQFF
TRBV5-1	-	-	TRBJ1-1	TGCGCCAGCAGCTTAGAGTACGCGGGGAACACTGAAGCTTTCTTT	CASSLEYAGNTEAFF
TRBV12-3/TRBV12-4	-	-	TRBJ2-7	TGTGCCAGCAGTTCGTCAATTTACGAGCAGTACTTC	CASSSSIYEQYF
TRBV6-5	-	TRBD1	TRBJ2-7	TGTGCCAGCAGTTCCCCAACCGGGACAGGGACTTACGAGCAGTACTTC	CASSSPTGTGTYEQYF
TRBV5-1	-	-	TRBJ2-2	TGCGCCAGCAGCTTGGAGGCAGCTACGAACACCGGGGAGCTGTTTTTT	CASSLEAATNTGELFF
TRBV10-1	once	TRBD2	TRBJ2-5	TGCGCCAGCAGCGGGACTAGCGGCGATCAAGAGACCCAGTACTTC	CASSGTSGDQETQYF
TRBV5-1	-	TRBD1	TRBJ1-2	TGCGCCAGCAGCTTAGACAGGGTAGCTAACTATGGCTACACCTTC	CASSLDRVANYGYTF
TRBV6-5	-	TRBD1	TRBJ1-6	TGTGCCAGCAGCCCCCTGACAGGGTTTAATTCACCCCTCCACTTT	CASSPLTGFNSPLHF
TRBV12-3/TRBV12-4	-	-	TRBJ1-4	TGTGCCAGCAGTTTAGAGTCGGGTGAAAAACTGTTTTTT	CASSLESGEKLFF
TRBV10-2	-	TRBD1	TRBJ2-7	TGCGCCAGCAGTAGGGACAGGAACTACGAGCAGTACTTC	CASSRDRNYEQYF
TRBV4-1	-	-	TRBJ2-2	TGCGCCAGCAGCCAAGACAGAGGGTCCGGGGAGCTGTTTTTT	CASSQDRGSGELFF
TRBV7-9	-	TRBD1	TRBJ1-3	TGTGCCAGCAGCCAAACCGCAGGGGGGAACACCATATATTTT	CASSQTAGGNTIYF
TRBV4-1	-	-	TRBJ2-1	TGCGCCAGCAGCCACCCCGTGGTAGCGCGGTTTGAGCAGTTCTTC	CASSHPVVARFEQFF
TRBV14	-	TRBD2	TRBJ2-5	TGTGCCAGCAGCCAAGGACCCGGGACTAGCGGAGAGACCCAGTACTTC	CASSQGPGTSGETQYF
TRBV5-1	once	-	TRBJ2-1	TGCGCCAGCAGCAACCAGGACCCTAGATACAATGAGCAGTTCTTC	CASSNQDPRYNEQFF
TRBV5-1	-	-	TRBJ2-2	TGCGCCAGCAGCTTGGGTCAGGGAGTAACCGGGGAGCTGTTTTTT	CASSLGQGVTGELFF
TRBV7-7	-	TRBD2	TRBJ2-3	TGTGCCAGCAGCCCCGGACGGACTAGCGGAGATACGCAGTATTTT	CASSPGRTSGDTQYF
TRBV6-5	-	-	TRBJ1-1	TGTGCCAGCAGAGGCGGGGTAGGGTCGAACACTGAAGCTTTCTTT	CASRGGVGSNTEAFF
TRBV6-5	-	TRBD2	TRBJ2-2	TGTGCCAGCAAAGGACTAGCAACCGGGGAGCTGTTTTTT	CASKGLATGELFF
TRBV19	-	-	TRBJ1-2	TGTGCCACCTGGGGGCGGGGGGCGGGTGGCTACACCTTC	CATWGRGAGGYTF
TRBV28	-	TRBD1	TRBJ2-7	TGTGCCAGCAGTTTAAGGAGGGACAGGCCCAACGAGCAGTACTTC	CASSLRRDRPNEQYF
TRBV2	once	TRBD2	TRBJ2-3	TGTGCCAGCATGCGACTAGCGGGAGGGACAGATACGCAGTATTTT	CASMRLAGGTDTQYF
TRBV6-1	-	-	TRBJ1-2	TGTGCCAGCAGTGGCCCGGGATCTGGGAAAGCTAACTATGGCTACACCTTC	CASSGPGSGKANYGYTF
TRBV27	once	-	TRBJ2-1	TGTGCCAGCAGGGGTACTAGATTAGGCTACAATGAGCAGTTCTTC	CASRGTRLGYNEQFF
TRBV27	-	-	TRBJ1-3	TGTGCCAGCAGTTTAAGTGGGGGGTACTCTGGAAACACCATATATTTT	CASSLSGGYSGNTIYF
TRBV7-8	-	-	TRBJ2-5	TGTGCCAGCAGCTTAGATTTCGTGGGCGGGTCAGAGACCCAGTACTTC	CASSLDFVGGSETQYF
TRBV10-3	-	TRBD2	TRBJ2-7	TGTGCCTCTAAGGGGCTAGCGGGCCAAAGCTCCTACGAGCAGTACTTC	CASKGLAGQSSYEQYF
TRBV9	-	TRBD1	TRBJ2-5	TGTGCCAGCAGCGTAGGTGGGGGGACAGGGGTAGAGACCCAGTACTTC	CASSVGGGTGVETQYF
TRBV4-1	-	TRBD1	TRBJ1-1	TGCGCCAGCAGTAAGGGGCCCCAGGGGGCAGGTACTGAAGCTTTCTTT	CASSKGPQGAGTEAFF
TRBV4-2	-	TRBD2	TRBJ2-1	TGTGCCAGCAGCCAAGGGACTAGCGGGAGGAATGAGCAGTTCTTC	CASSQGTSGRNEQFF
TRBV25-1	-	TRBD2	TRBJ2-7	TGTGCCAGCAGGGGGGATGGGGGGGGATACGAGCAGTACTTC	CASRGDGGGYEQYF
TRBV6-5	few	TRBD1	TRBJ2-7	TGTGCCAGCAGTTCGACAGGGGGCTTGGACGAGCAGTACTTC	CASSSTGGLDEQYF
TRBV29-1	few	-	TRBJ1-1	TGCAGCGTTGGGGAGGGTTTCACTGAAGCTTTCTTT	CSVGEGFTEAFF
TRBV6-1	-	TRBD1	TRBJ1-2	TGTGCCAGCAGTGAAGAGGGGACAGGGCCTGGCTATGGCTACACCTTC	CASSEEGTGPGYGYTF
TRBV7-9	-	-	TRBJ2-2	TGTGCCAGCAGCCTGAACACCGGGGAGCTGTTTTTT	CASSLNTGELFF
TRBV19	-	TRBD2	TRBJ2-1	TGTGCCAGTAGTATAGAGGCTGGGACTAGCGGACTCAATGAGCAGTTCTTC	CASSIEAGTSGLNEQFF
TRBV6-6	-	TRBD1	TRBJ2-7	TGTGCCAGCAGTTACTCGCAGGGGGTATACGAGCAGTACTTC	CASSYSQGVYEQYF
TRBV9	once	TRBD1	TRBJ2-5	TGTGCCAGCAGCGTAGACAGGGGCCAAGAGACCCAGTACTTC	CASSVDRGQETQYF
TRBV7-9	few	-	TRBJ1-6	TGTGCCAGCAGCTTAGGGGGGGCCTATAATTCACCCCTCCACTTT	CASSLGGAYNSPLHF